These T cell receptor beta chains were read from a single sample in a study of T cells after yellow fever vaccination. TCRdb fed the 5' RACE reads into MiXCR, producing one record per CDR3 protein. The sample lists 120,000 or so distinct CDR3 sequences, approximately 9% occurring once. Material: CD8+ T cells sorted from PBMCs, obtained on the day of the yellow fever booster vaccination. The receptor set was obtained from a man aged 18-30 years who received the YFV17D yellow fever vaccine. Both conserved end residues are part of each CDR3. A D gene is named only where the DNA matches it firmly. Rows give clone size only sometimes, using once, few, many, or a class for an expanded clone.

j_gene | abundance | d_gene | v_gene | CDR3aa | CDR3nt
TRBJ2-7 | few | . | TRBV30 | CAWSGIYYEQYF | TGTGCCTGGAGTGGGATATACTACGAGCAGTACTTC
TRBJ2-7 | few | . | TRBV4-1 | CASSSGGRVSSYEQYF | TGCGCCAGCAGCTCCGGCGGTAGGGTGAGCTCCTACGAGCAGTACTTC
TRBJ1-5 | . | . | TRBV15 | CATSQRGDHQPQHF | TGTGCCACCAGCCAACGGGGGGATCATCAGCCCCAGCATTTT
TRBJ2-3 | few | . | TRBV29-1 | CSVGVGEGHSDTQYF | TGCAGCGTCGGAGTGGGGGAAGGGCATTCAGATACGCAGTATTTT
TRBJ1-2 | . | TRBD1 | TRBV6-5 | CASSLQGGGSGYTF | TGTGCCAGCAGCCTCCAGGGGGGGGGCTCTGGCTACACCTTC
TRBJ2-6 | . | . | TRBV4-1 | CASSQAGGFTNVLTF | TGCGCCAGCAGCCAAGCTGGGGGTTTTACCAACGTCCTGACTTTC
TRBJ2-7 | few | . | TRBV5-1 | CASSLASEGEQYF | TGCGCCAGCAGCTTGGCCAGTGAGGGCGAGCAGTACTTC
TRBJ2-1 | few | TRBD1 | TRBV10-3 | CAISESTGTSEQFF | TGTGCCATCAGTGAGTCGACAGGGACGAGTGAGCAGTTCTTC
TRBJ2-1 | many | . | TRBV20-1 | CSAIRQGGSYNEQFF | TGCAGTGCTATCCGACAGGGAGGGTCGTACAATGAGCAGTTCTTC
TRBJ2-3 | few | . | TRBV6-2/TRBV6-3 | CASSSDFAGPQYF | TGTGCCAGCAGTTCGGACTTCGCAGGGCCGCAGTATTTT